The T cell receptor beta chain under discussion was sequenced for a study of cytotoxic CD8 clonotypes in ibrutinib-treated CLL (dated by TCRdb to 2020 to 2022). About the full investigation: The cohort included around 15 treatment-naive and approximately twelve relapsed/refractory patients; about 18 were IGHV unmutated. Longitudinal samples were available for about 30% of the 86 trial participants. Cryopreserved peripheral blood mononuclear cells were obtained prior to treatment, at the time of response, and at either disease progression or sustained remission. Response samples were taken after a median of approximately a year on treatment, ranging from about 6 to 40 months. Responses were partial in 25 or so patients and complete in 2; after median around 65 months follow-up, roughly 15 stayed in remission and some twelve progressed. Samples averaged roughly 280,000 productive templates and about 94,000 productive rearrangements.

Each clonotype received, on average, about 10x coverage in deep resolution sequencing performed on a MiSeq, where the target depth lay between 1 in 1 million and 1 in 200,000 T cells. The immunoSEQ hsTCRB Kit was used to generate the TCR beta libraries. Regarding the original processing steps: The data were analyzed with ImmunoSEQ Analyzer and ImmunoSEQ Data Assistant, and V, D and J gene assignments followed IMGT definitions. Clonality was computed as one minus normalized Shannon entropy of productive rearrangement frequencies, ranging from 0 to 1. Only overrepresented clonotypes making up at least 0.05% of each patient's repertoire were included in the public clonotype analysis. Roughly 12 age-matched healthy donor repertoires from immuneACCESS were used as controls for clonality. TCRdb's version of the immuneACCESS table is confined to in-frame rearrangements and falls short of the full clone set. An unresolved V gene accounts for under half of the shortfall where checked; the remainder is of unknown origin. The V and J calls and clone size come from that table; D and trimming were worked out from the DNA. The sample contains approximately 330,000 clones, 80% of them found a single time. The top ten clones comprise about 6.3% of the sample.

CDR1 SGHTA and CDR2 FQGNSA are derived from the germline V gene. V and J are truncated by 1 base and 2 bases respectively, leaving an intervening sequence of 12 bases. From the cysteine through the phenylalanine, the CDR3 covers 15 amino acids. Solely the CDR3 DNA is kept, with 45 bases framed from the first base. For TCR beta library preparation, 1.5 to 2 micrograms of genomic DNA were extracted from the cryopreserved PBMCs. Longitudinal blood samples from CLL patients on ibrutinib monotherapy were analyzed using high-throughput TCR beta sequencing. The patients took part in an open-label, single-center phase 2 trial of ibrutinib monotherapy. Points on this clone: No cognate antigen has been identified for it. Base quality data are lacking; no much larger clone is found one base away.

Study-level results and caveats: Clonality increased at ibrutinib response, stayed stable in sustained remission, and fell back toward baseline at progression. Lymph node repertoires were not examined, and the timing of sampling was not matched between patients in sustained remission and those whose disease progressed. At baseline, clonality was higher than in age-matched healthy donors and showed a strong correlation with circulating CD8+ T-cell counts. Public clonotypes were rare and either shrank or stayed stable during treatment, and the rise in clonality at ibrutinib response reflected expansion of private clonotypes.

The sequencing here drew on PBMCs, taken before ibrutinib treatment. This receptor chain uses TRBV7-2 and TRBJ2-7, with a tentative D gene TRBD2 over 5 matching bases. This sequence originates from a human donor with chronic lymphocytic leukemia. The DNA reads TGTGCCAGCAGCTTAGTCGTGGGAGAGGCCTACGAGCAGTACTTC. This is translated as CASSLVVGEAYEQYF. The variable domain in full, with residues beyond the CDR3 obtained from the reference TRBV7-2 and TRBJ2-7 genes, is GAGVSQSPSNKVTEKGKDVELRCDPISGHTALYWYRQSLGQGLEFLIYFQGNSAPDKSGLPSDRFSAERTGGSVSTLTIQRTQQEDSAVYLCASSLVVGEAYEQYFGPGTRLTVT.